Shown below are 3 T cell receptor beta chains from a single sample sequenced in a study of CD8 T cells in ankylosing spondylitis (dated by TCRdb to the late 2010s). Library preparation was by 5' RACE. Reads for this sample came from an Illumina HiSeq 2500. Clones were called with MiXCR by TCRdb after fastp trimmed the public reads at Q25, and only in-frame beta chains were retained. One record per CDR3 amino acid sequence lists the most common genes and DNA. Present in this sample are about 42,000 distinct CDR3 sequences, roughly 2.6% of which were seen just once. The leading ten clones occupy around 4.5% of the sample. What was sequenced was blood, either unsorted or a sorted T cell fraction (not recorded which). All receptors come from a male donor with ankylosing spondylitis or in good health (not recorded which).

This clonotype was found many times. The CDR3 reads CASSVVQSRSGSYTDTQYF. CDR3 bases: TGTGCCAGCAGCGTAGTCCAGTCGAGGAGCGGCAGCTACACAGATACGCAGTATTTT. The chain carries TRBV9 and TRBJ2-3, with D tentatively TRBD2 (5 bases). Trimming took 0 bases from V and 2 from J, leaving 22 bases between them. Germline V gives CDR1 SGDLS, CDR2 YYNGEE. There are 19 residues in the CDR3.

This clonotype was recorded many times. The chain is built from TRBV9 and TRBJ2-7; D not resolved. CDR3 size: 15 residues. The V and J ends lost 5 bases and 0 bases respectively, with 15 bases between them. Germline CDR1 reads SGDLS; CDR2 reads YYNGEE. Here the CDR3 DNA reads TGTGCCAGCAGTCAAGGCTATACGCCCTCCTACGAGCAGTACTTC. The encoded protein is CASSQGYTPSYEQYF.

This clonotype was counted ten times or more. The genes are TRBV9 and TRBJ2-3; 10 bases are shared with TRBD2. Trimming removed 0 bases from V and 6 bases from J; junction bases left unmatched: 1. The germline gives CDR1 SGDLS, CDR2 YYNGEE. The CDR3 extends over 14 amino acids. The CDR3 bases are TGTGCCAGCAGCGTAGCGACTAGCGGGGATACGCAGTATTTT. Its translation: CASSVATSGDTQYF.